Listed below are T cell receptor beta chains from one sample, sequenced in a study of a mutant IDH1 vaccine in newly diagnosed glioma. Their target antigens are unknown. Assay: immunoSEQ multiplex PCR; the TCRdb copy retains only in-frame clones and omits some. The sample records 95,000 to 120,000 clones, about nine tenths being singletons. The starting material was PBMCs, obtained from a glioma patient whose treatment included an IDH1 peptide vaccine. The receptors stem from a woman aged 45-59 years with glioma. The CDR3 runs from the conserved cysteine through the conserved F or W. Fields, in order: CDR3 length, D gene, V gene, clone size, J gene, CDR3 protein, CDR3 DNA. A D gene is named only where the DNA matches it firmly. Size is stated for part of the rows, as once, few or many counts, or as a class when the clone is expanded.

14	TRBD2	TRBV15	.	TRBJ2-7	CATSVIAGAYEQYF	TGTGCCACCAGCGTCATAGCGGGAGCCTACGAGCAGTACTTC
14	.	TRBV18	.	TRBJ2-5	CASSPGLTQETQYF	TGTGCCAGCTCACCAGGCCTAACCCAAGAGACCCAGTACTTC
13	.	TRBV2	.	TRBJ2-1	CATGGLGAYEQFF	TGTGCCACAGGGGGACTGGGGGCCTATGAGCAGTTCTTC
13	.	TRBV19	.	TRBJ2-1	CASSYAGLSEQFF	TGTGCCAGTAGTTACGCCGGGTTGAGTGAGCAGTTCTTC
16	.	TRBV10-2	few	TRBJ2-2	CASREGAGAYTGELFF	TGCGCCAGCAGGGAGGGGGCAGGGGCGTACACCGGGGAGCTGTTTTTT
16	.	TRBV14	.	TRBJ1-2	CASSQRRFNSNYGYTF	TGTGCCAGCAGCCAACGGCGATTCAATTCTAACTATGGCTACACCTTC
14	.	TRBV9	.	TRBJ2-5	CASSVSGNQETQYF	TGTGCCAGCAGCGTTAGCGGTAACCAAGAGACCCAGTACTTC
15	TRBD2	TRBV11-2	.	TRBJ2-7	CASSFIGVGGSEQYF	TGTGCCAGCAGCTTTATCGGAGTGGGAGGGTCCGAGCAGTACTTC
14	.	TRBV28	few	TRBJ2-7	CASSSPGLAYEQYF	TGTGCCAGCAGCTCCCCAGGGCTAGCGTACGAGCAGTACTTC
13	.	TRBV10-3	.	TRBJ2-1	CAIRTRRANEQFF	TGTGCCATCAGGACTAGGAGGGCCAATGAGCAGTTCTTC
11	.	TRBV6-5	once	TRBJ2-7	CASRSSRMQYF	TGTGCCAGCAGGAGTTCTAGGATGCAGTACTTC
16	TRBD1	TRBV10-3	.	TRBJ2-7	CAISGVGTASSYEQYF	TGTGCCATCAGTGGCGTAGGGACAGCAAGCTCCTACGAGCAGTACTTC
13	TRBD1	TRBV30	.	TRBJ2-7	CAWTGGGSYEQYF	TGTGCCTGGACAGGGGGCGGGTCCTACGAGCAGTACTTC
13	.	TRBV6-6	.	TRBJ2-1	CASSPQSYNEQFF	TGTGCCAGCAGCCCCCAGTCCTACAATGAGCAGTTCTTC
13	.	TRBV29-1	.	TRBJ2-3	CSVAGGMDGTQYF	TGCAGCGTTGCCGGCGGGATGGACGGAACGCAGTATTTT
15	.	TRBV28	.	TRBJ2-3	CASLGGYLSTDTQYF	TGTGCCAGCCTAGGTGGTTACCTTAGCACAGATACGCAGTATTTT
14	.	TRBV28	.	TRBJ1-1	CASSFLRGNTEAFF	TGTGCCAGCAGTTTTTTAAGGGGAAACACTGAAGCTTTCTTT
15	.	TRBV10-1	.	TRBJ1-2	CANSESTGSNYGYTF	TGCGCCAACAGTGAGTCGACGGGTTCTAACTATGGCTACACCTTC
16	TRBD2	TRBV28	.	TRBJ2-5	CASSLWTSGRAETQYF	TGTGCCAGCAGTTTATGGACTAGCGGGAGGGCGGAGACCCAGTACTTC
16	.	TRBV27	once	TRBJ2-3	CASREQTRPSTDTQYF	TGTGCCAGCAGGGAGCAGACTCGCCCTAGCACAGATACGCAGTATTTT
16	TRBD1	TRBV10-3	.	TRBJ2-1	CAISGGTDLSYNEQFF	TGTGCCATCAGTGGGGGGACAGATCTCTCCTACAATGAGCAGTTCTTC
14	.	TRBV5-4	.	TRBJ2-1	CASSLVGGYNEQFF	TGTGCCAGCAGCTTGGTGGGCGGTTACAATGAGCAGTTCTTC
15	TRBD1	TRBV5-6	.	TRBJ1-5	CASSLATGGHQPQHF	TGTGCCAGCAGCTTGGCGACAGGGGGCCATCAGCCCCAGCATTTT
13	.	TRBV9	once	TRBJ2-1	CASSVDRANEQFF	TGTGCCAGCAGCGTAGACAGGGCTAATGAGCAGTTCTTC
16	.	TRBV7-3	.	TRBJ2-5	CASSLTGRGIQETQYF	TGTGCCAGCAGCTTAACAGGCAGGGGCATACAAGAGACCCAGTACTTC
15	.	TRBV6-5	.	TRBJ1-5	CASSYSTERNQPQHF	TGTGCCAGCAGTTACTCGACAGAACGCAATCAGCCCCAGCATTTT
15	.	TRBV6-5	.	TRBJ2-7	CASSPPGRDPYEQYF	TGTGCCAGCAGCCCCCCGGGCCGTGACCCCTACGAGCAGTACTTC
14	TRBD1	TRBV5-4	.	TRBJ2-2	CASSWGQGTGELFF	TGTGCCAGCAGCTGGGGACAGGGCACCGGGGAGCTGTTTTTT
15	TRBD1	TRBV4-1	.	TRBJ2-2	CASSRGDRAAGELFF	TGCGCCAGCAGCCGAGGGGACAGGGCGGCCGGGGAGCTGTTTTTT
15	.	TRBV5-4	.	TRBJ2-1	CASSFGGADYNEQFF	TGTGCCAGCAGCTTCGGGGGAGCGGACTACAATGAGCAGTTCTTC
14	.	TRBV28	.	TRBJ2-7	CASRREGGSYEQYF	TGTGCCAGCAGGAGGGAAGGGGGCTCCTACGAGCAGTACTTC
14	.	TRBV9	.	TRBJ2-7	CASSIGTATYEQYF	TGTGCCAGCAGCATTGGGACCGCTACCTACGAGCAGTACTTC
15	TRBD2	TRBV28	.	TRBJ2-5	CASNRLAASGETQYF	TGTGCCAGCAACAGGCTAGCGGCCTCGGGGGAGACCCAGTACTTC
13	TRBD1	TRBV4-1	.	TRBJ1-2	CASSQQGADGYTF	TGCGCCAGCAGCCAACAGGGGGCCGATGGCTACACCTTC
16	.	TRBV7-3	.	TRBJ2-3	CASSSRGGSSTDTQYF	TGTGCCAGCAGCTCGCGAGGGGGATCTAGCACAGATACGCAGTATTTT
16	.	TRBV6-5	.	TRBJ2-7	CASSYRWGLYSYEQYF	TGTGCCAGCAGTTACAGATGGGGGCTCTATTCCTACGAGCAGTACTTC
16	.	TRBV5-1	.	TRBJ1-1	CASSLWSGNMNTEAFF	TGCGCCAGCAGCCTGTGGTCAGGGAATATGAACACTGAAGCTTTCTTT
17	.	TRBV28	.	TRBJ2-7	CASSLVAGLSDSYEQYF	TGTGCCAGCAGTTTGGTGGCAGGGCTGTCCGATTCCTACGAGCAGTACTTC
15	.	TRBV6-5	.	TRBJ1-6	CASSYSGVENSPLHF	TGTGCCAGCAGTTACTCGGGGGTAGAGAATTCACCCCTCCACTTT
17	TRBD1	TRBV4-1	.	TRBJ1-4	CASSQESARGANEKLFF	TGCGCCAGCAGCCAAGAATCCGCCAGGGGGGCTAATGAAAAACTGTTTTTT
14	.	TRBV28	.	TRBJ2-7	CASRYPSSSYEQYF	TGTGCCAGCAGATACCCTAGCTCTTCCTACGAGCAGTACTTC
13	.	TRBV5-1	.	TRBJ1-1	CASSFRENTEAFF	TGCGCCAGCAGCTTTAGGGAGAACACTGAAGCTTTCTTT
16	TRBD2	TRBV7-9	.	TRBJ2-3	CASSLQLAGATDTQYF	TGTGCCAGCAGCTTACAATTAGCGGGAGCGACAGATACGCAGTATTTT